This T cell receptor (beta chain) was recorded in a study of blood T cells in healthy people across ages. The overall study: For every two T cells, template switching captured about one barcoded beta molecule.

A J-beta primer mix and a sample-barcoded 5' primer were used in a second PCR of roughly 6 to 11 cycles. TCRdb re-analysed the 5' RACE reads in MiXCR, keeping a single row per CDR3 protein. The profile shows around 1.5 million distinct CDR3 sequences, roughly 30% of them singletons. Study outcomes and limitations: When one million T cells were used, diversity estimates were thought to be underestimates.

The CDR3 loop spans 16 amino acids. Germline CDR1 is SEHNR and CDR2 is FQNEAQ (reference sequence). Trimming cost V 0 bases and J 4 bases; bases outside gene matches: 6. Turning to this clonotype: What it binds is unknown.

The chain employs TRBV7-9 and TRBJ2-1, with 7 bases fitting TRBD2. What was sequenced was blood. The TCR comes from a woman in her thirties in good health. CDR3: CASSLARGGPYNEQFF. CDR3 bases: TGTGCCAGCAGCTTAGCGCGCGGGGGACCTTACAATGAGCAGTTCTTC.